This TCR beta chain emerged from a study of T cells in localized non-small cell lung cancer. Sequencing was performed with immunoSEQ multiplex PCR; in TCRdb, only in-frame clones are kept and a portion is missing. The sample has roughly 48,000 clones; about 80% are singletons. The CDR3 covers 15 residues. The V gene lost 0 bases and the J gene lost 0 bases, with 7 bases spanning the gap. Germline V lookup: CDR1 SGHRS, CDR2 YFSETQ. Sequences were derived from peripheral blood, sampled before any cancer treatment. This clonotype originated in a man aged 35 to 70 with stage I squamous cell lung carcinoma. The chain carries TRBV5-1 and TRBJ2-1; D is unclear. CDR3 DNA: TGCGCCAGCAGCTTGGTAGTAAGCTCCTACAATGAGCAGTTCTTC. Its translation: CASSLVVSSYNEQFF. The variable domain in full, completed from reference TRBV5-1 and TRBJ2-1, reads KAGVTQTPRYLIKTRGQQVTLSCSPISGHRSVSWYQQTPGQGLQFLFEYFSETQRNKGNFPGRFSGRQFSNSRSEMNVSTLELGDSALYLCASSLVVSSYNEQFFGPGTRLTVL.